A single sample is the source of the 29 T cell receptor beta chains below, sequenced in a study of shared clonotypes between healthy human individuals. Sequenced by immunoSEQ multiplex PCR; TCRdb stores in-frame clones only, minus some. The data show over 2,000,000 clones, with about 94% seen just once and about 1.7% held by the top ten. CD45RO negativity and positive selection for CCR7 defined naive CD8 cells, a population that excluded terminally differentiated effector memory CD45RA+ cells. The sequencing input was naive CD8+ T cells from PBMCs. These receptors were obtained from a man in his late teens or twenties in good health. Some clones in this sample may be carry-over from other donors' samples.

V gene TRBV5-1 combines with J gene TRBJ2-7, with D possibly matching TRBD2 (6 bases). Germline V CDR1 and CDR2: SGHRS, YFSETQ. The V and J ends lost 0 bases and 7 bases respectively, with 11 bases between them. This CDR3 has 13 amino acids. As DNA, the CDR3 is TGCGCCAGCAGCTTGGCCGGGGGTCGGGAGCAGTACTTC. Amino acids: CASSLAGGREQYF. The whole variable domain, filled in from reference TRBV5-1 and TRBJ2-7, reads KAGVTQTPRYLIKTRGQQVTLSCSPISGHRSVSWYQQTPGQGLQFLFEYFSETQRNKGNFPGRFSGRQFSNSRSEMNVSTLELGDSALYLCASSLAGGREQYFGPGTRLTVT.

DNA of the CDR3: TGCGCCAGCCATACTACAGGTAGCTATGGCTACACCTTC. Protein sequence: CASHTTGSYGYTF. The V and J genes are TRBV5-1 and TRBJ1-2, with D possibly being TRBD1 (5 bases). The V gene's germline CDR1 is SGHRS and CDR2 YFSETQ. The CDR3 length is 13 residues. The V end was cut by 7 bases, the J end by 4 bases, with 14 bases between.

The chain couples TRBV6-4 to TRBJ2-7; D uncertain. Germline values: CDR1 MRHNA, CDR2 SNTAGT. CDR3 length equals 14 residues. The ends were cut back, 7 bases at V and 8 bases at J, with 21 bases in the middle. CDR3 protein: CASTYPDHRKKQYF. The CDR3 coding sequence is TGTGCCAGCACCTACCCGGACCACCGTAAGAAGCAGTACTTC.

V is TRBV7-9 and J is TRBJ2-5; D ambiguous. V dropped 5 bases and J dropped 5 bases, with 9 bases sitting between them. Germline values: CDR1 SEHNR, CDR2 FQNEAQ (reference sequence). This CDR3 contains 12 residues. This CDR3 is CASSQPPETQYF. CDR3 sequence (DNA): TGTGCCAGCAGCCAGCCGCCGGAGACCCAGTACTTC.

CDR3 nucleotides: TGTGCCAGCAGTGACTTTCCCCGGAATGAGCAGTTCTTC. It translates to CASSDFPRNEQFF. The V and J genes are TRBV6-5 and TRBJ2-1; D unresolved. CDR1 and CDR2 from the germline V gene are MNHEY and SVGAGI. The CDR3 contains 13 residues. With 5 bases removed from V and 7 bases from J, the gap between germline ends came to 12 bases.

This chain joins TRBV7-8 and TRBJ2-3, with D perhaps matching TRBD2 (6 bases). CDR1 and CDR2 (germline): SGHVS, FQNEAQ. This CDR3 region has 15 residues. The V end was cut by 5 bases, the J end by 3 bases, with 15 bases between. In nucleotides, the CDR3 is TGTGCCAGCAGCCCCCCGGGGGTTGGGACAGATACGCAGTATTTT. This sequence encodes CASSPPGVGTDTQYF.

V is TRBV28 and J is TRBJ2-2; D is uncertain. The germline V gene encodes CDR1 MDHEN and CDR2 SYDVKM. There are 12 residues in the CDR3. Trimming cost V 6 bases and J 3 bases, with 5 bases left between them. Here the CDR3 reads CASRVYTGELFF. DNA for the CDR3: TGTGCCAGCAGAGTTTACACCGGGGAGCTGTTTTTT.

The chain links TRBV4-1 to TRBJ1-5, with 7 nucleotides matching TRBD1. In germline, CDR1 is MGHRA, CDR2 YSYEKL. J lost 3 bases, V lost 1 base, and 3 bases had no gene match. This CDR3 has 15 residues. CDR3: CASSQVRGDNQPQHF. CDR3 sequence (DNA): TGCGCCAGCAGCCAAGTCAGGGGGGACAATCAGCCCCAGCATTTT.

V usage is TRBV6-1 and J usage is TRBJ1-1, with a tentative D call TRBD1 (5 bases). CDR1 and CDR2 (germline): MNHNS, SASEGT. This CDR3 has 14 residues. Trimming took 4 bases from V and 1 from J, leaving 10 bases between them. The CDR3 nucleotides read TGTGCCAGCAGTGCGTCGGGACGGAACACTGAAGCTTTCTTT. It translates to CASSASGRNTEAFF.

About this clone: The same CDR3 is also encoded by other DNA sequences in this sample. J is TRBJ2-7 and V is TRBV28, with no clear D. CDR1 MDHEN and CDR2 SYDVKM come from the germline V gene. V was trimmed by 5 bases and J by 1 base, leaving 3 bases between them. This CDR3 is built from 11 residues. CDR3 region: CASSHSYEQYF. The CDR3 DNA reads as TGTGCCAGCAGTCATTCCTACGAGCAGTACTTC.

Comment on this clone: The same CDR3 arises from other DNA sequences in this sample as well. The CDR3 nucleotides are TGTGCCAGCAGCGTGAGCGGGAACACCGGGGAGCTGTTTTTT. This sequence encodes CASSVSGNTGELFF. The chain joins TRBV9 to TRBJ2-2; a possible D gene is TRBD2 (5 bases). V lost 2 bases and J 1 base, leaving 6 bases between the germline ends. The germline CDR1 and CDR2 sequences are SGDLS and YYNGEE. The CDR3 is 14 amino acids.

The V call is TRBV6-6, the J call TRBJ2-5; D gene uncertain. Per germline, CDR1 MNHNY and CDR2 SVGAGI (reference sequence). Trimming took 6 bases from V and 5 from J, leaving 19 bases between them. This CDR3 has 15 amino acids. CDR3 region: CASRPYRNLGETQYF. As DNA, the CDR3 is TGTGCCAGCAGACCCTACCGGAATCTAGGGGAGACCCAGTACTTC.

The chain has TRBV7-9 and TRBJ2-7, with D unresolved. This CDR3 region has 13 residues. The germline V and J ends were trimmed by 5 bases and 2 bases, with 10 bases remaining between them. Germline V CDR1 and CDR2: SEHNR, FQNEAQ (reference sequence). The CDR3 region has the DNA TGTGCCAGCAGCGCCTTGGAGACCTACGAGCAGTACTTC. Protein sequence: CASSALETYEQYF.

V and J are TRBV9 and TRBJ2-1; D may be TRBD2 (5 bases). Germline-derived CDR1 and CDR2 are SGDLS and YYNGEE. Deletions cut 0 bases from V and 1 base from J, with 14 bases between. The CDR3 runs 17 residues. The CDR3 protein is CASSVDPSPGSYNEQFF. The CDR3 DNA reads TGTGCCAGCAGCGTAGACCCCTCACCGGGGTCCTACAATGAGCAGTTCTTC. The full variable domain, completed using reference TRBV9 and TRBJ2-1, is DSGVTQTPKHLITATGQRVTLRCSPRSGDLSVYWYQQSLDQGLQFLIQYYNGEERAKGNILERFSAQQFPDLHSELNLSSLELGDSALYFCASSVDPSPGSYNEQFFGPGTRLTVL.

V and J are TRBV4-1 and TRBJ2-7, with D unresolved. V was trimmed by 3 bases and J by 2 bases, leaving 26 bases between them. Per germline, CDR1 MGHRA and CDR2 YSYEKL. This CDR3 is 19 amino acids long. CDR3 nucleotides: TGCGCCAGCAGCCATTCACCCCTTGCGTCGCCGGACGTAGCCTACGAGCAGTACTTC. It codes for CASSHSPLASPDVAYEQYF.

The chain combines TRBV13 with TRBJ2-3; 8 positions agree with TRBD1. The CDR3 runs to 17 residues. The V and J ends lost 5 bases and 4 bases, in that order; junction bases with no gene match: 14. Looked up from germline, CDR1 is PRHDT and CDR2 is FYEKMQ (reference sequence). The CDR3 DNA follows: TGTGCCAGCAGCGCCCCGACAGGGGAGGATGTGTCAGATACGCAGTATTTT. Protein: CASSAPTGEDVSDTQYF.

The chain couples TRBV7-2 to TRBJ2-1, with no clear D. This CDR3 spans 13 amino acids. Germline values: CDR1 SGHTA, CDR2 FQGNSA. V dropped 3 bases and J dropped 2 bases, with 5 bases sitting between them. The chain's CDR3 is CASSFRPYNEQFF. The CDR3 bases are TGTGCCAGCAGCTTTCGACCCTACAATGAGCAGTTCTTC.

The CDR3 DNA follows: TGCGCCAGCAGCCAAGATCACAGGGTAGGGGCAGATACGCAGTATTTT. This translates into CASSQDHRVGADTQYF. The chain employs TRBV4-3 and TRBJ2-3; a possible D gene is TRBD1 (6 bases). Trimming removed 0 bases from V and 4 bases from J, with 14 bases in between. Germline assignment: CDR1 LGHNA and CDR2 YSLEER. The CDR3 runs 16 residues.

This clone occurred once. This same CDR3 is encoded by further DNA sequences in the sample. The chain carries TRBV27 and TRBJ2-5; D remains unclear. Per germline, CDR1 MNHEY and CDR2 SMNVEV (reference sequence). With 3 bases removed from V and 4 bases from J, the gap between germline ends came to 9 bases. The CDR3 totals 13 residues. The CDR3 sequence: CASSFLQGETQYF. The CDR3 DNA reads TGTGCCAGCAGTTTCCTACAAGGAGAGACCCAGTACTTC.

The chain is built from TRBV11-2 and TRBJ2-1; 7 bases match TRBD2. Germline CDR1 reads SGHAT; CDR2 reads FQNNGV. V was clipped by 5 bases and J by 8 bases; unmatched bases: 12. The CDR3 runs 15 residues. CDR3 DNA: TGTGCCAGCAGCCTCCGGACTAGGAGGGCCGATGAGCAGTTCTTC. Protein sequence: CASSLRTRRADEQFF.

The CDR3 nucleotides read TGTGCCTGGAGCTCGGGACAGGGGGCCGCTGAAGCTTTCTTT. Encoded protein: CAWSSGQGAAEAFF. The chain couples TRBV30 to TRBJ1-1; 12 bases agree with TRBD1. The V and J ends lost 3 bases and 6 bases, in that order; junction bases with no gene match: 5. CDR1 GTSNPN and CDR2 SVGIG come from the germline V gene (reference sequence). This CDR3 spans 14 amino acids.

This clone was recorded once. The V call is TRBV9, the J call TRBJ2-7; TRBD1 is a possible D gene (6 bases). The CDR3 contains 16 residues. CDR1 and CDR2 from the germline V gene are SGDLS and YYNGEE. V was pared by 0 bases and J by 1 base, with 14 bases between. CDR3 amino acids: CASSVGGTPYSYEQYF. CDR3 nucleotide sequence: TGTGCCAGCAGCGTAGGGGGGACACCTTATTCCTACGAGCAGTACTTC.

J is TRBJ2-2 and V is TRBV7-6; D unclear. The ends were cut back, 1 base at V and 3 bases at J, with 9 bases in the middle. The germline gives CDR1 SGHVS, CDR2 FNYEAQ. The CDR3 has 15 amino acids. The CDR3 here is CASSLEDSDTGELFF. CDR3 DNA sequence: TGTGCCAGCAGCTTAGAAGACTCGGACACCGGGGAGCTGTTTTTT.

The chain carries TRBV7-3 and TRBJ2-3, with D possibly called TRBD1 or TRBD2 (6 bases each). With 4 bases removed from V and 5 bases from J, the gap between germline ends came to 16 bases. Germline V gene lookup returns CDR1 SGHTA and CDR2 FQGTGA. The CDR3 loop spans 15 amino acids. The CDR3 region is CASSSEGDSGDTQYF. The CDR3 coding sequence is TGTGCCAGCAGCTCAGAGGGGGACTCGGGAGATACGCAGTATTTT.

The CDR3 nucleotides read TGTGCCAGCAGCATGATGGGACAGGGGGACACTGAAGCTTTCTTT. It translates to CASSMMGQGDTEAFF. The V and J genes are TRBV6-5 and TRBJ1-1, with 11 positions matching TRBD1. Germline V gene data show CDR1 as MNHEY and CDR2 as SVGAGI. The CDR3 loop spans 15 amino acids. V was pared by 6 bases and J by 3 bases, with 6 bases of the junction left unmatched.

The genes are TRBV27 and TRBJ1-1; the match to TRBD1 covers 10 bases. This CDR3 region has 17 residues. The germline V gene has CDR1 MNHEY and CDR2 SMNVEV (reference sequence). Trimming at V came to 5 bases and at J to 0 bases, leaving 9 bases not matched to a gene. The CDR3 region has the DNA TGTGCCAGCAGTCTACTGGGGGACAGGGGACTGAACACTGAAGCTTTCTTT. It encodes CASSLLGDRGLNTEAFF.

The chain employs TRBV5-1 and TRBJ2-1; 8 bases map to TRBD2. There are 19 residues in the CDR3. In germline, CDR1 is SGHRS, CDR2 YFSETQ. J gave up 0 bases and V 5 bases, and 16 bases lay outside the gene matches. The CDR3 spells CASRPGTRPTLSSYNEQFF. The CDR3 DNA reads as TGCGCCAGCAGACCCGGGACTAGGCCGACCCTAAGCTCCTACAATGAGCAGTTCTTC.

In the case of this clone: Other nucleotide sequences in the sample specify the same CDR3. The CDR3 sequence is CASSLDRGTEAFF. DNA of the CDR3: TGTGCCAGCAGTTTGGACAGGGGCACTGAAGCTTTCTTT. The chain has TRBV7-8 and TRBJ1-1, with TRBD1 identical over 9 bases. CDR3 size: 13 residues. Per germline, CDR1 SGHVS and CDR2 FQNEAQ. The ends lost 6 bases at V and 4 bases at J; junction bases unmatched: 3.

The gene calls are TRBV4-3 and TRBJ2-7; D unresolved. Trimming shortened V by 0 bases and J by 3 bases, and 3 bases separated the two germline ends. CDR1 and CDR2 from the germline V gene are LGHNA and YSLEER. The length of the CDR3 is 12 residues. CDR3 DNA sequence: TGCGCCAGCAGCCAAGACTTCTACGAGCAGTACTTC. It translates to CASSQDFYEQYF.